The T cell receptor (beta chain) described here comes from a study of radiotherapy plus CTLA-4 blockade in lung cancer. Findings of the study overall: Radiotherapy plus ipilimumab was followed by expansion in blood of tumor-derived TCR clones. In blood, early T cell clone dynamics reportedly predicted response best, together with interferon-beta.

Ipilimumab CTLA-4 blockade and focal radiation were given to patients with chemo-refractory metastatic non-small-cell lung cancer. On this clone: Its antigen remains unidentified.

The CDR3 contains 14 residues. CDR1 is MNHEY and CDR2 is SVGAGI in the germline V gene. V lost 6 bases, J lost 0 bases, and 4 bases stayed unmatched. TCRdb's table, derived via immunoSEQ multiplex PCR, lists solely in-frame clones and lacks some. The sample includes tens of thousands of clones, around 83% of them seen just once. The sequence was collected from a human donor with non-small cell lung cancer that progressed on radiotherapy plus ipilimumab. Sequenced here: peripheral blood, sampled from a patient treated with radiotherapy plus ipilimumab. The gene calls are TRBV6-5 and TRBJ2-5, with 7 bases aligning to TRBD2. DNA of the CDR3: TGTGCCAGCAGCAAACTAGCGTACCAAGAGACCCAGTACTTC. Translation gives CASSKLAYQETQYF.